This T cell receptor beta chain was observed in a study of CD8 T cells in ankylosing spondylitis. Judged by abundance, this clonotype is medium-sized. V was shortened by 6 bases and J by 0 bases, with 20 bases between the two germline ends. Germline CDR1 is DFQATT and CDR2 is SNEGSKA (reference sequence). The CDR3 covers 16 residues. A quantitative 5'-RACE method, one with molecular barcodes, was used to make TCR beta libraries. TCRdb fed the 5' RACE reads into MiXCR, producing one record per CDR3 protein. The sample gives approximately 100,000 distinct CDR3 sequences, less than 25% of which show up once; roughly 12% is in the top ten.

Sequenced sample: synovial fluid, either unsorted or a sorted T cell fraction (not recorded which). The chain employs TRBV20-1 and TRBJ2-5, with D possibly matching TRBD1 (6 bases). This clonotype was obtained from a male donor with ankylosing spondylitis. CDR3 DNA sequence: TGCAGTGCCTTGCGCTACAGGGATTCCTACCAAGAGACCCAGTACTTC. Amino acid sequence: CSALRYRDSYQETQYF.